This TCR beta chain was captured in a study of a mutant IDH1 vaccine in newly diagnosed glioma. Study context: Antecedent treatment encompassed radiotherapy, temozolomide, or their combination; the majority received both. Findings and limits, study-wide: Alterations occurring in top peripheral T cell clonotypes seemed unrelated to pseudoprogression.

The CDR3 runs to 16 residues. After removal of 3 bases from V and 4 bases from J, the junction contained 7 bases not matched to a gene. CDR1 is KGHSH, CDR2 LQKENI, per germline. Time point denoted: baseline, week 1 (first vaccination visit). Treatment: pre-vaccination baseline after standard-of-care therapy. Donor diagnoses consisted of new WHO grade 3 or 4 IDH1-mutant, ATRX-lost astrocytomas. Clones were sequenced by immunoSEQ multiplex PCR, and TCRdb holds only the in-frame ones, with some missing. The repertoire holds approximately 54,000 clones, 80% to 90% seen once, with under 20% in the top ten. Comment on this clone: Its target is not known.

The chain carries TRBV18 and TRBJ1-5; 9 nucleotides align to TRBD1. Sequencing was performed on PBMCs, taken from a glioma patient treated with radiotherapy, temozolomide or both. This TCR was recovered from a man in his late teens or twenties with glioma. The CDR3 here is CASSPPGTGMNQPQHF. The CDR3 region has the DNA TGTGCCAGCTCACCCCCCGGGACAGGGATGAATCAGCCCCAGCATTTT.